Following are 14 T cell receptor beta chains from one sample sequenced in a study of T cell clonality in common variable immunodeficiency. General study results and limits: Fewer deletions and N-nucleotide insertions were reportedly seen in common variable immunodeficiency TCR beta sequences.

Clones were sequenced by immunoSEQ multiplex PCR, and TCRdb holds only the in-frame ones, with some missing. The table lists around 19,000 clones, with no singletons. The antigens of these receptors remain unknown. The sequencing input was peripheral blood mononuclear cells. The receptors stem from a human donor with common variable immunodeficiency.

This clone was picked up many times. The CDR3 end falls 3 residues outside the read, so it is completed with the germline J gene. This rearrangement joins TRBV20-1 to TRBJ1-4, with D perhaps matching TRBD1 (6 bases). The germline V gene encodes CDR1 DFQATT and CDR2 SNEGSKA (reference sequence). The CDR3 covers 14 residues. V lost 3 bases, J lost 3 bases, and 11 bases lay in between. The CDR3 bases that were read are TGCAGTGCTAGGGGGGCAGGGTCTAATGAAAAA. Protein product: CSARGAGSNEK. The CDR3, in full, reads CSARGAGSNEKLFF.

This clone was detected a few times. The read gets to within 3 residues of the CDR3 end, and the germline J gene fills in the rest. The chain is built from TRBV29-1 and TRBJ2-1; a weak D match, TRBD2 (7 bases). V shed 5 bases and J shed 4 bases, with 12 bases lying between them. Germline V gene data show CDR1 as SQVTM and CDR2 as ANQGSEA. This CDR3 is built from 13 residues. The CDR3 reads CSVRGGLYNEQFF. CDR3 DNA (partial): TGCAGCGTTAGGGGGGGGCTATACAATGAG.

Ten or more counts support this clone. Coverage ceases 3 residues before the CDR3 finishes, and the germline J gene fills in the end. The chain has TRBV5-1 and TRBJ1-2; no clear D gene. CDR3 size: 14 residues. Germline values: CDR1 SGHRS, CDR2 YFSETQ. CDR3 residues: CASSLRAGFSGYTF. Partial CDR3 DNA: TGCGCCAGCAGCCTCCGTGCGGGGTTCAGCGGC. Based on the CDR3 plus reference TRBV5-1 and TRBJ1-2, the full variable domain is KAGVTQTPRYLIKTRGQQVTLSCSPISGHRSVSWYQQTPGQGLQFLFEYFSETQRNKGNFPGRFSGRQFSNSRSEMNVSTLELGDSALYLCASSLRAGFSGYTFGSGTRLTVV.

CDR3 region: CASSLAGVFSGANVLTF. CDR3 bases read: TGCGCCAGCAGCTTGGCGGGGGTGTTCTCTGGGGCCAACGTC. V and J are TRBV5-1 and TRBJ2-6, with D maybe TRBD2 (6 bases). The read halts 3 residues ahead of the CDR3 end, with the missing end drawn from the germline J gene. Germline CDR1 reads SGHRS; CDR2 reads YFSETQ. The CDR3 contains 17 residues. Trimming shortened V by 0 bases and J by 0 bases, and 10 bases separated the two germline ends.

The sample holds a few counts of this clone. CDR3: CASGGDGTYLSYEQYF. The CDR3 bases that were read are TGTGCCAGCGGGGGGGATGGGACATATCTCTCCTACGAG. The J gene is TRBJ2-7, the V gene TRBV2, with D possibly TRBD2 on 7 matching bases. The read ends 3 residues before the CDR3 terminus; that terminus is restored from the germline J gene. From germline, CDR1 is SNHLY and CDR2 FYNNEI. V was shortened by 8 bases and J by 0 bases, with 20 bases between the two germline ends. The CDR3 runs to 16 residues. Variable domain in full (rest from reference TRBV2 and TRBJ2-7): EPEVTQTPSHQVTQMGQEVILRCVPISNHLYFYWYRQILGQKVEFLVSFYNNEISEKSEIFDDQFSVERPDGSNFTLKIRSTKLEDSAMYFCASGGDGTYLSYEQYFGPGTRLTVT.

Details on this clone: Read data end 3 residues before the CDR3 end; the end is taken from the germline J gene. The gene calls are TRBV7-9 and TRBJ1-5; D is perhaps TRBD1 (6 bases). V was shortened by 4 bases and J by 6 bases, with 16 bases between the two germline ends. The germline V gene has CDR1 SEHNR and CDR2 FQNEAQ (reference sequence). The CDR3 has 15 residues. The CDR3: CASSSANRVGQPQHF. The sequenced CDR3 bases are TGTGCCAGCAGCTCAGCAAACAGGGTAGGTCAGCCC.

Remarks on this clone: With the read ending 3 residues before the CDR3 end, the germline J gene is used to fill in that end. The chain links TRBV6-2 or TRBV6-3 to TRBJ1-2, with 8 positions matching TRBD1. The germline CDR1 and CDR2 sequences are MNHEY and SVGEGT. The CDR3 is made up of 15 amino acids. Trimming took 3 bases from V and 3 from J; bases not matched to a gene: 6. The sequenced CDR3 bases are TGTGCCAGCAGTTATCAGCAGGGGGCCTACTATGGC. Encoded protein: CASSYQQGAYYG. The full CDR3 protein is CASSYQQGAYYGYTF.

This clone was found a few times. Coverage ceases 3 residues before the CDR3 finishes, and the germline J gene fills in the end. V usage is TRBV30 and J usage is TRBJ2-1; 8 nucleotides agree with TRBD2. V was clipped by 3 bases and J by 0 bases; unmatched bases: 7. Per germline, CDR1 GTSNPN and CDR2 SVGIG (reference sequence). The CDR3 is 16 residues long. CDR3 loop: CAWSLAGLSSYNEQFF. CDR3 DNA, as far as it was read: TGTGCCTGGAGCCTAGCGGGCCTCAGCTCCTACAATGAG.

This clone was counted between two and nine times. The read ends 3 residues early relative to the CDR3; the germline J gene fills the gap. The J gene is TRBJ2-1, the V gene TRBV6-2 or TRBV6-3; TRBD2 aligns across 8 bases. This CDR3 is built from 14 residues. Germline V gives CDR1 MNHEY, CDR2 SVGEGT. V gave up 7 bases and J gave up 0 bases; unmatched junction bases: 2. The chain's CDR3 is CASTRGGSYNEQFF. The sequenced CDR3 bases are TGTGCCAGCACCCGGGGGGGCTCCTACAATGAG.

A note on this clone: The CDR3 is cut off 3 residues early in the read; its end comes from the germline J gene. V gene TRBV7-8 combines with J gene TRBJ1-2, with D tentatively TRBD1 (5 bases). V was cut by 5 bases and J by 4 bases, with 17 bases left in between. The CDR3 has 15 residues. CDR1 is SGHVS, CDR2 FQNEAQ, per germline. This CDR3 reads CASSIGTLAVYGYTF. CDR3 bases read: TGTGCCAGCAGCATTGGGACTTTGGCGGTCTATGGC.

As for this clone: The sequenced fragment ends 3 residues before the CDR3 boundary, so the rest is inferred from the germline J gene. The genes are TRBV4-2 and TRBJ2-5; 11 bases are shared with TRBD1. The J segment lost 5 bases and the V segment lost 4 bases, leaving 3 bases of the junction unmatched. This CDR3 has 14 amino acids. Germline CDR1 LGHNA, CDR2 YNFKEQ. The CDR3 spells CASSPGTGGETQYF. The DNA read from the CDR3 is TGTGCCAGCAGCCCGGGGACAGGGGGGGAGACC.

As for this clone: The DNA ends 3 residues before the CDR3 does, and the rest of the CDR3 is filled in from the germline J gene. The chain links TRBV2 to TRBJ2-1; no definite D call. Trimming left V 1 base short and J 8 bases short, with 12 bases between. CDR3 length: 14 residues. The germline V gene encodes CDR1 SNHLY and CDR2 FYNNEI. The covered CDR3 bases are TGTGCCAGCAGTGAAGGATCCAGGTCTCATGAG. Translating gives CASSEGSRSHE. Given in full, the CDR3 is CASSEGSRSHEQFF.

This clone was seen many times. From the germline J gene comes the end of the CDR3, since the read stops 3 residues before it. The chain has TRBV10-1 and TRBJ1-1; possible D gene TRBD1, 6 bases. This CDR3 is 13 amino acids long. Germline CDR1 and CDR2: WNHNN and SYGVQD (reference sequence). Trimming shortened V by 6 bases and J by 1 base, and 9 bases separated the two germline ends. CDR3 sequence reads: CASRDSENTEAFF. CDR3 DNA (partial): TGCGCCAGCAGGGACAGCGAGAACACTGAA.

In regard to this clone: From the germline J gene comes the end of the CDR3, since the read stops 3 residues before it. This chain links TRBV7-8 with TRBJ1-4; tentatively, D is TRBD1 (5 bases). The V and J ends lost 5 bases and 4 bases respectively, with 11 bases between them. The V gene's germline CDR1 is SGHVS and CDR2 FQNEAQ. This CDR3 contains 14 residues. The CDR3: CASSTDSYNEKLFF. The CDR3 bases that were read are TGTGCCAGCAGCACCGACAGTTATAATGAAAAA.